These 9 T cell receptor beta chains were sequenced from one sample in a study of beta chain features in type 1 diabetes. Findings and limits, study-wide: All four CD4+ subsets from Type 1 diabetes patients carried moderately but significantly shorter TCRB CDR3s.

As every portion of the isolated RNA was reverse transcribed, the sequencing read expressed TCRB transcripts. Libraries were prepared by immunoSEQ multiplex PCR; TCRdb keeps only in-frame clonotypes and omits some of them. The sample holds 300,000 to 350,000 clones, roughly a tenth seen once. For these TCRs, the target antigens are not known. Sequenced material: central memory CD4+ T cells from blood. The origin of the receptors is a man aged 30 to 39 with type 1 diabetes.

The J gene is TRBJ2-3, the V gene TRBV14, with D tentatively TRBD1 or TRBD2 (5 bases each). V lost 4 bases and J lost 6, with 11 bases in between. Germline-derived CDR1 and CDR2 are SGHDN and FVKESK. The CDR3 spans 13 residues. In DNA form, the CDR3 reads TGTGCCAGCAGCCCCTTTTGGGGGGATACGCAGTATTTT. Protein sequence: CASSPFWGDTQYF.

J is TRBJ1-2 and V is TRBV10-3; no reliable D call. Looked up from germline, CDR1 is ENHRY and CDR2 is SYGVKD. The CDR3 has 15 residues. Deletions cut 3 bases from V and 2 bases from J, with 13 bases between. CDR3 residues: CAISDGGLRNYGYTF. The DNA for the CDR3 is TGTGCCATCAGTGATGGAGGGCTCCGAAACTATGGCTACACCTTC.

This clone was counted many times. V usage is TRBV4-3 and J usage is TRBJ2-1; D possibly uses TRBD1 or TRBD2 (6 bases each). The CDR3 consists of 14 residues. The V end lost 4 bases, the J end lost 6 bases, and 13 bases lay between the germline ends. CDR1 LGHNA and CDR2 YSLEER come from the germline V gene. CDR3 sequence reads: CASSLGGLSNEQFF. DNA of the CDR3: TGCGCCAGCAGCCTAGGGGGGCTAAGCAATGAGCAGTTCTTC.

As to this clone: Distinct nucleotide sequences in the sample also encode this CDR3. The V call is TRBV6-5, the J call TRBJ1-5; the D is unclear. Looked up from germline, CDR1 is MNHEY and CDR2 is SVGAGI. The CDR3 length is 13 residues. V dropped 2 bases and J dropped 2 bases, with 4 bases sitting between them. DNA of the CDR3: TGTGCCAGCAGTTACCGGGGCAATCAGCCCCAGCATTTT. As protein: CASSYRGNQPQHF.

This clone was seen only a few times. The V call is TRBV11-3, the J call TRBJ1-2; 8 bases fit TRBD1. Trimming cost V 3 bases and J 7 bases; bases outside gene matches: 13. The germline V gene encodes CDR1 SGHNT and CDR2 YENEEA. There are 16 residues in the CDR3. CDR3 nucleotides: TGTGCCAGCAGCTTTGGAGGCAGGGGGCAGTCTGTTGGCTACACCTTC. It is translated as CASSFGGRGQSVGYTF. Supplemented by reference TRBV11-3 and TRBJ1-2, the full variable domain reads EAGVVQSPRYKIIEKKQPVAFWCNPISGHNTLYWYLQNLGQGPELLIRYENEEAVDDSQLPKDRFSAERLKGVDSTLKIQPAELGDSAVYLCASSFGGRGQSVGYTFGSGTRLTVV.

The chain combines TRBV7-9 with TRBJ2-1; TRBD1 agrees at 8 bases. Germline loops: CDR1 SEHNR, CDR2 FQNEAQ (reference sequence). J was trimmed by 7 bases and V by 5 bases; bases with no gene match: 10. This CDR3 is 15 amino acids long. The CDR3: CASSLRTGTLNEQFF. For the CDR3, the DNA is TGTGCCAGCAGCCTAAGGACAGGGACTTTGAATGAGCAGTTCTTC.

The chain joins TRBV4-3 to TRBJ1-6; weak D call: TRBD1 (5 bases). The CDR3 totals 16 residues. Looked up from germline, CDR1 is LGHNA and CDR2 is YSLEER. Deletions cut 4 bases from V and 7 bases from J, with 17 bases between. The CDR3, as DNA: TGCGCCAGCAGCCGATCTGTCCCGGGGCCGAATTCACCCCTCCACTTT. Protein: CASSRSVPGPNSPLHF.

This clone was detected only a few times. The rearrangement uses TRBV11-2 and TRBJ2-3, with 7 bases that match TRBD2. The germline V gene encodes CDR1 SGHAT and CDR2 FQNNGV. This CDR3 is built from 16 residues. The V segment lost 5 bases and the J segment 0 bases; nucleotides outside the gene matches: 8. CDR3 loop: CASSIAAGLSTDTQYF. The CDR3 DNA reads as TGTGCCAGCAGCATAGCAGCGGGACTTAGCACAGATACGCAGTATTTT.

This clone has a handful of counts. The chain uses TRBV5-4 and TRBJ2-2; no definite D call. The CDR3 totals 15 residues. The germline V gene has CDR1 SGHNT and CDR2 YYREEE (reference sequence). V lost 8 bases, J lost 4 bases, and 18 bases lay in between. The CDR3 region is CASQSDAYRTGELFF. CDR3 coding DNA: TGTGCCAGTCAGTCGGACGCGTACCGCACCGGGGAGCTGTTTTTT.